A single sample gave rise to the 32 T cell receptor beta chains below, sequenced in a study of blood T cell repertoires in COVID-19. Sequencing was performed with immunoSEQ multiplex PCR; in TCRdb, only in-frame clones are kept and a portion is missing. Among hundreds of thousands of clones, less than 85% were seen once, and the ten largest hold approximately 4.9%. Sequencing was done on a sample of peripheral blood. These receptors all come from a woman of 80 years or more with active or convalescent COVID-19.

The V gene is TRBV5-1, the J gene TRBJ2-1, with D unresolved. Germline-derived CDR1 and CDR2 are SGHRS and YFSETQ. The CDR3 is made up of 16 amino acids. Trimming removed 0 bases from V and 3 bases from J, with 13 bases in between. For the CDR3, the DNA is TGCGCCAGCAGCTTGGTCGACGGGTCCCTCTACAATGAGCAGTTCTTC. Amino acid sequence: CASSLVDGSLYNEQFF.

This clone was observed a handful of times. The chain uses TRBV30 and TRBJ1-4; 7 bases agree with TRBD1. Germline lookup yields CDR1 GTSNPN and CDR2 SVGIG (reference sequence). CDR3 length: 14 residues. J gave up 8 bases and V 1 base, and 7 bases lay outside the gene matches. DNA of the CDR3: TGTGCCTGGAGTGGTAGGGGGCGATGGGAAAAACTGTTTTTT. Translation gives CAWSGRGRWEKLFF.

This chain links TRBV11-2 with TRBJ1-4; 8 bases map to TRBD1. The ends lost 1 base at V and 2 bases at J; junction bases unmatched: 3. Germline loops: CDR1 SGHAT, CDR2 FQNNGV. The CDR3 runs 16 residues. The chain's CDR3 is CASSLGYRGTNEKLFF. DNA of the CDR3: TGTGCCAGCAGCTTAGGTTACAGGGGGACTAATGAAAAACTGTTTTTT. The variable domain in full, completed from reference TRBV11-2 and TRBJ1-4, reads EAGVAQSPRYKIIEKRQSVAFWCNPISGHATLYWYQQILGQGPKLLIQFQNNGVVDDSQLPKDRFSAERLKGVDSTLKIQPAKLEDSAVYLCASSLGYRGTNEKLFFGSGTQLSVL.

This clone was found a few times. This chain links TRBV15 with TRBJ2-5; no reliable D call. The CDR3 contains 13 residues. V lost 2 bases, J lost 2 bases, and 6 bases lay in between. Germline loops: CDR1 LNHNV, CDR2 YYDKDF (reference sequence). CDR3 loop: CATSRLQQETQYF. The CDR3, as DNA: TGTGCCACCAGCAGACTACAGCAAGAGACCCAGTACTTC.

The rearrangement links TRBV6-4 to TRBJ2-7; 9 positions match TRBD2. Germline assignment: CDR1 MRHNA and CDR2 SNTAGT. The CDR3 sequence is 18 residues long. V lost 3 bases, J lost 2 bases, and 14 bases stayed unmatched. CDR3 nucleotides: TGTGCCAGCAGTGAAAGTATGGGACTAGCACTCAGTCCCTACGAGCAGTACTTC. It is translated as CASSESMGLALSPYEQYF.

Only one count was recorded for this clone. The J gene is TRBJ2-3, the V gene TRBV5-1; no firm D call. From germline, CDR1 is SGHRS and CDR2 YFSETQ. The CDR3 loop spans 15 amino acids. The V end was cut by 0 bases, the J end by 5 bases, with 13 bases between. The CDR3 sequence is CASSLDLIVEDTQYF. For the CDR3, the DNA is TGCGCCAGCAGCTTGGACCTAATAGTAGAAGATACGCAGTATTTT.

This clone was observed once. This chain links TRBV2 with TRBJ1-2; 10 bases align to TRBD1. CDR3 length: 13 residues. V shed 4 bases and J 5 bases; nucleotides not matched to a gene: 1. The germline gives CDR1 SNHLY, CDR2 FYNNEI. The CDR3, as DNA: TGTGCCAGCAGTGGGGGACAGGGGTATGGCTACACCTTC. It translates to CASSGGQGYGYTF. The variable domain in full, with the rest retrieved from reference TRBV2 and TRBJ1-2, is EPEVTQTPSHQVTQMGQEVILRCVPISNHLYFYWYRQILGQKVEFLVSFYNNEISEKSEIFDDQFSVERPDGSNFTLKIRSTKLEDSAMYFCASSGGQGYGYTFGSGTRLTVV.

With regard to this clone: Germline and junction disagree at one end, which may indicate a read error. The V call is TRBV4-2, the J call TRBJ1-4; 11 positions agree with TRBD1. The CDR3 is 15 residues long. Germline values: CDR1 LGHNA, CDR2 YNFKEQ. CDR3 nucleotide sequence: TGTGCCAGCAGTCAAGGGGGGACAGGGGGTGAAAAACTGTTTTTT. Residues: CASSQGGTGGEKLFF.

CDR3 sequence: CASSNRGLSEKLFF. DNA for the CDR3: TGTGCCAGCAGTAACAGGGGGCTTAGTGAAAAACTGTTTTTT. The chain links TRBV28 to TRBJ1-4; 9 nucleotides agree with TRBD1. After removal of 5 bases from V and 7 bases from J, the junction contained 5 bases not matched to a gene. The CDR3 is 14 residues long. The germline CDR1 and CDR2 sequences are MDHEN and SYDVKM.

Only one count was recorded for this clone. The J gene is TRBJ1-1, the V gene TRBV6-5, with TRBD1 matching 9 bases. Germline V lookup: CDR1 MNHEY, CDR2 SVGAGI. The CDR3 contains 14 residues. The CDR3 DNA follows: TGTGCGGGCCGGGACAGGGCAATGAACACTGAAGCTTTCTTT. It specifies CAGRDRAMNTEAFF.

This chain uses TRBV7-2 with TRBJ2-7; TRBD1 is a possible D gene (6 bases). Deletions cut 0 bases from V and 3 bases from J, with 9 bases between. Germline CDR1 SGHTA, CDR2 FQGNSA. CDR3 length: 14 residues. The CDR3, as DNA: TGTGCCAGCAGCTTAGCGACAGGAGACTACGAGCAGTACTTC. Its translation is CASSLATGDYEQYF.

The chain links TRBV12-3 or TRBV12-4 to TRBJ1-3; D uncertain. The CDR3 is made up of 13 amino acids. With 6 bases removed from V and 5 bases from J, the gap between germline ends came to 11 bases. CDR3 DNA: TGTGCCAGCAGAACAACATCTCGAAACACCATATATTTT. Translating it yields CASRTTSRNTIYF.

This sequence joins TRBV19 and TRBJ2-1; D remains ambiguous. The CDR3 extends over 14 amino acids. Trimming took off 9 bases at V and 7 bases at J, with 19 bases between the two ends. In germline, CDR1 is LNHDA, CDR2 SQIVND (reference sequence). The CDR3 spells CASNSRRSGNEQFF. The CDR3 DNA reads as TGTGCCAGCAATAGTCGGCGGTCCGGTAATGAGCAGTTCTTC.

The chain is built from TRBV28 and TRBJ2-2, with 8 bases lining up with TRBD1. The CDR3 is 17 residues long. Germline V CDR1 and CDR2: MDHEN, SYDVKM. V shed 6 bases and J 7 bases; nucleotides not matched to a gene: 16. CDR3 residues: CASSFTISGQESGELFF. CDR3 DNA: TGTGCCAGCAGCTTTACCATATCGGGACAGGAAAGCGGGGAGCTGTTTTTT.

The CDR3 DNA follows: TGTGCCAGCACCCAACACGTGAACACTGAAGCTTTCTTT. The encoded protein is CASTQHVNTEAFF. The chain uses TRBV6-5 and TRBJ1-1; the D is unclear. This CDR3 is 13 amino acids long. V was trimmed by 7 bases and J by 0 bases, leaving 9 bases between them. CDR1 and CDR2 from the germline V gene are MNHEY and SVGAGI.

The gene calls are TRBV2 and TRBJ2-7, with TRBD2 matching 8 bases. This CDR3 has 14 residues. Losses at the gene ends were 6 bases for V and 6 bases for J; bases not matched to a gene: 10. Germline values: CDR1 SNHLY, CDR2 FYNNEI. The CDR3 DNA sequence: TGTGCCAGCAGCGCAGCGGGAGTAATTGTCGAGCAGTACTTC. Its protein product is CASSAAGVIVEQYF.

This chain uses TRBV2 with TRBJ1-4; no clear D gene. V was pared by 6 bases and J by 7 bases, with 18 bases between. CDR3 length: 15 residues. Germline loops: CDR1 SNHLY, CDR2 FYNNEI. CDR3 in DNA: TGTGCCAGCAGACTTACCGGACTGTCTAGTGAAAAACTGTTTTTT. It specifies CASRLTGLSSEKLFF.

This clone is a singleton in its sample. The chain has TRBV15 and TRBJ2-3, with 12 bases lining up with TRBD2. CDR1 and CDR2 from the germline V gene are LNHNV and YYDKDF (reference sequence). V shed 3 bases, J shed 3 bases, and the junction held 10 bases outside the gene matches. The CDR3 spans 18 residues. CDR3: CATSSLRLAGEYTDTQYF. CDR3 in DNA: TGTGCCACCAGCAGCCTTAGACTAGCGGGGGAATATACAGATACGCAGTATTTT.

This clone was seen a handful of times. The chain has TRBV27 and TRBJ1-5; D unclear. Trimming cost V 5 bases and J 7 bases, with 12 bases left between them. The CDR3 contains 13 residues. Per the germline V gene, CDR1 is MNHEY and CDR2 is SMNVEV (reference sequence). The CDR3 spells CASSTTRGQPQHF. The CDR3, as DNA: TGTGCCAGCAGTACGACTCGAGGGCAGCCCCAGCATTTT.

V usage is TRBV5-6 and J usage is TRBJ2-2; possibly TRBD2 for D (5 bases). The CDR3 covers 14 residues. Germline lookup yields CDR1 SGHDT and CDR2 YYEEEE. Trimming shortened V by 2 bases and J by 6 bases, and 11 bases separated the two germline ends. The CDR3 DNA reads TGTGCCAGCAGCTTTATTCCCGGGGCCGGGGAGCTGTTTTTT. Residues: CASSFIPGAGELFF. The complete variable domain, with remaining parts taken from reference TRBV5-6 and TRBJ2-2, reads DAGVTQSPTHLIKTRGQQVTLRCSPKSGHDTVSWYQQALGQGPQFIFQYYEEEERQRGNFPDRFSGHQFPNYSSELNVNALLLGDSALYLCASSFIPGAGELFFGEGSRLTVL.

J is TRBJ2-1 and V is TRBV5-1; 8 bases fit TRBD1. CDR1 SGHRS and CDR2 YFSETQ come from the germline V gene. V dropped 0 bases and J dropped 5; count of bases not matched to a gene: 4. The CDR3 contains 15 residues. The CDR3 region has the DNA TGCGCCAGCAGCTTGGTGACAGGGGCACACAATGAGCAGTTCTTC. This translates into CASSLVTGAHNEQFF.

This clone showed up just a few times. The sample carries other DNA sequences with the same CDR3. The chain is built from TRBV11-2 and TRBJ1-6; 10 bases align to TRBD1. Germline values: CDR1 SGHAT, CDR2 FQNNGV. CDR3 length equals 15 residues. V lost 2 bases and J lost 7; bases outside the gene matches: 2. CDR3: CASSLMGQGNSPLHF. The CDR3 nucleotides read TGTGCCAGCAGCTTAATGGGACAGGGGAATTCACCCCTCCACTTT.

This sequence joins TRBV27 and TRBJ1-4, with a possible D match to TRBD1 (6 bases). This CDR3 has 14 residues. CDR1 is MNHEY and CDR2 is SMNVEV in the germline V gene (reference sequence). Between the trimmed V and J ends, which lost 3 bases and 7 bases, there was a span of 12 bases. The CDR3 sequence: CASSFRGKGEKLFF. DNA for the CDR3: TGTGCCAGCAGTTTCAGGGGTAAGGGTGAAAAACTGTTTTTT. Full variable domain (outside the CDR3, taken from reference TRBV27 and TRBJ1-4): EAQVTQNPRYLITVTGKKLTVTCSQNMNHEYMSWYRQDPGLGLRQIYYSMNVEVTDKGDVPEGYKVSRKEKRNFPLILESPSPNQTSLYFCASSFRGKGEKLFFGSGTQLSVL.

This chain uses TRBV12-5 with TRBJ2-2; no definite D call. The V gene's germline CDR1 is LGHNT and CDR2 FRNRAP. This CDR3 comprises 12 residues. Trimming left V 5 bases short and J 5 bases short, with 6 bases between. CDR3 nucleotide sequence: TGTGCTAGTGGTGTAGAAACCGGGGAGCTGTTTTTT. Its translation: CASGVETGELFF.

The chain has TRBV6-2 or TRBV6-3 and TRBJ2-7, with D unclear. The germline CDR1 and CDR2 sequences are MNHEY and SVGEGT. The V and J ends lost 4 bases and 2 bases respectively, with 3 bases between them. The CDR3 runs 11 residues. The chain's CDR3 is CASSSAYEQYF. CDR3 DNA sequence: TGTGCCAGCAGTTCTGCCTACGAGCAGTACTTC.

The rearrangement links TRBV12-3 or TRBV12-4 to TRBJ2-5; D gene uncertain. This CDR3 contains 13 residues. V lost 1 base, J lost 2 bases, and 5 bases lay in between. The CDR3 coding sequence is TGTGCCAGCAGTTTAGGCAGTCAAGAGACCCAGTACTTC. As protein: CASSLGSQETQYF.

V usage is TRBV5-4 and J usage is TRBJ1-6; 7 bases match TRBD1. CDR1 and CDR2 from the germline V gene are SGHNT and YYREEE (reference sequence). This CDR3 region has 15 residues. J gave up 8 bases and V 4 bases, and 9 bases lay outside the gene matches. The CDR3 region has the DNA TGTGCCAGCAGCCAAAAGACAGGGAAGGATTCACCCCTCCACTTT. Translation gives CASSQKTGKDSPLHF.

This sequence joins TRBV30 and TRBJ1-6; D is possibly TRBD1 (6 bases). CDR3 length: 14 amino acids. Germline values: CDR1 GTSNPN, CDR2 SVGIG (reference sequence). Trimming removed 0 bases at V and 5 bases at J, with 8 bases between. The CDR3 DNA is TGTGCCTGGAGTGTACAGGGAAATAATTCACCCCTCCACTTT. Translated: CAWSVQGNNSPLHF.

The chain links TRBV2 to TRBJ1-1, with D possibly TRBD1 on 5 matching bases. Germline loops: CDR1 SNHLY, CDR2 FYNNEI. Between the trimmed V and J ends, which lost 0 bases and 11 bases, there was a span of 19 bases. This CDR3 spans 15 amino acids. The CDR3 region has the DNA TGTGCCAGCAGTGAAGCGAGGGTTCAGGGCGCGGGGGCTTTCTTT. It yields the protein CASSEARVQGAGAFF.

The genes are TRBV20-1 and TRBJ1-5; tentatively, D is TRBD1 (5 bases). Germline loops: CDR1 DFQATT, CDR2 SNEGSKA (reference sequence). CDR3 length equals 11 residues. Trimming removed 7 bases at V and 7 bases at J, with 11 bases between. Here the CDR3 DNA reads TGCAGTGTGGCAGGGAAACAGCCCCAGCATTTT. Translation gives CSVAGKQPQHF.

This rearrangement joins TRBV2 to TRBJ1-3, with 8 bases identical to TRBD1. CDR1 and CDR2 from the germline V gene are SNHLY and FYNNEI. V gave up 6 bases and J gave up 2 bases; unmatched junction bases: 0. This CDR3 comprises 13 residues. The CDR3 region is CASRQGAGNTIYF. DNA for the CDR3: TGTGCCAGCAGACAGGGGGCTGGAAACACCATATATTTT.

This chain links TRBV28 with TRBJ2-1; 8 bases are shared with TRBD2. V lost 2 bases and J lost 0; bases outside the gene matches: 6. The germline V gene encodes CDR1 MDHEN and CDR2 SYDVKM. This CDR3 is 17 amino acids long. The CDR3, as DNA: TGTGCCAGCAGTTTACCGGGAGGGACCAGCTCCTACAATGAGCAGTTCTTC. Protein: CASSLPGGTSSYNEQFF.